This T cell receptor (beta chain) appears in the sequencing data of a study of T cells in Graves' hyperthyroidism and ophthalmopathy. Study-wide results and caveats: Most clonotypes expanded in the thyroid (above 0.001) were also present in blood. Ophthalmopathy prediction by the model preceded onset by a median about 6.3 months.

This clonotype was picked up many times. Antigen specificity is unknown. Researchers took RNA transcripts and amplified the TCR beta CDR3 regions from them. Using the HTBI primer set, a first-round RT-PCR was run on the TCR CDR3. MiXCR, run by TCRdb on the multiplex PCR reads, gives a single entry per CDR3 protein. The top ten hold 3.5% to 4% of the sample, which has some 400,000 distinct CDR3 sequences, under 20% seen once. Specimen: blood. This clonotype was obtained from a young woman with Graves' hyperthyroidism.

CDR3 bases: TGTGCCAGCAGTCCCCTATTAGCCGTCGCGAACACCGGGGAGCTGTTTTTT. Its translation is CASSPLLAVANTGELFF. The chain recombines TRBV12-3 or TRBV12-4 with TRBJ2-2; D remains unclear. The CDR3 sequence is 17 residues long. Trimming stripped 5 bases from V and 0 bases from J, with 16 bases between.